This entry is about one T cell receptor (beta chain). Patients from Seattle were sampled longitudinally, starting during active infection. The data originate from a study of blood T cell repertoires in COVID-19. Study-level background: Samples of COVID-19 (acute and convalescent) were obtained from the United States, Italy and Spain. In each case, the material was cDNA or gDNA derived from T cells, B-cell-depleted T cells, or PBMCs.

Original methodology: From reference gene primer amplification, estimates of nucleated cell counts were derived. Sequencing used immunoSEQ multiplex PCR; TCRdb keeps in-frame clones, though not all of them. Clone size and the V and J calls come from that table; the DNA yielded D and trimming. The sample holds 300,000 to 400,000 clones, about 87% seen once. The source is a woman in her sixties or seventies with COVID-19, enrolled during active disease. The specimen sequenced was peripheral blood.

As DNA, the CDR3 is TGTGCCAGCAGTTATCAGGGTTGGGAGACCCAGTACTTC. This gives the protein CASSYQGWETQYF. This chain connects TRBV27 to TRBJ2-5; perhaps TRBD1 as D (5 bases). The CDR3 runs to 13 residues. The V gene lost 4 bases and the J gene lost 5 bases, with 11 bases spanning the gap. Germline V gene lookup returns CDR1 MNHEY and CDR2 SMNVEV (reference sequence).